The next 8 T cell receptor beta chains were all read from a single sample in a study of T-cell reconstitution after alpha-beta-depleted transplantation in children listed by TCRdb under 2016. In the paper's terms, the treatment or condition label means: allogeneic hematopoietic cell transplantation with graft depleted of TCRalphabeta T cells and CD19 B cells. The receptor library was made with PCR. The instrument given in TCRdb is Illumina HiSeq 2500. To normalize quantification of the TCRbeta repertoire, the TCR libraries were built with molecular barcoding that relied on unique molecular identifiers. TCRdb reran the public reads through fastp at Q25 and MiXCR, keeping productive beta chains. One record per CDR3 amino acid sequence lists the most common genes and DNA. The sample table holds about 110,000 distinct CDR3 sequences, of which under 30% were seen once. About 11% of the sample comes from the top ten.

The sample here was PBMCs, mostly from graft donor cells, taken 180 days after TCRalphabeta/CD19-depleted stem cell transplant. These receptors originate from a male patient between 2 and 9 years old who had a stem cell transplant for chronic granulomatous disease, so the T cells may come from the graft donor.

This clonotype showed up many times. The chain recombines TRBV9 with TRBJ2-2; D remains unclear. CDR1 and CDR2 (germline): SGDLS, YYNGEE. The CDR3 has 12 amino acids. Trimming shortened V by 4 bases and J by 8 bases, and 9 bases separated the two germline ends. Written as DNA, the CDR3 is TGTGCCAGCAGCCCACCTCGGGGGGAGCTGTTTTTT. It translates to CASSPPRGELFF.

In this sample, this clonotype turned up many times. V usage is TRBV18 and J usage is TRBJ1-1; the D is unclear. The CDR3 sequence is 11 residues long. In germline, CDR1 is KGHSH, CDR2 LQKENI. V lost 5 bases, J lost 3 bases, and 4 bases lay in between. The CDR3 region is CASSSDTEAFF. For the CDR3, the DNA is TGTGCCAGCTCATCGGACACTGAAGCTTTCTTT.

At least ten counts were recorded for this clonotype. V and J are TRBV20-1 and TRBJ2-3; D is perhaps TRBD2 (6 bases). This CDR3 contains 13 residues. CDR1 DFQATT and CDR2 SNEGSKA come from the germline V gene (reference sequence). V dropped 1 base and J dropped 5 bases, with 10 bases sitting between them. The DNA of the CDR3 is TGCAGTGCTAGAGGGGTGGGGGGAGATACGCAGTATTTT. Its translation: CSARGVGGDTQYF.

The gene calls are TRBV11-2 and TRBJ2-1; TRBD2 aligns across 10 bases. Germline V gene lookup returns CDR1 SGHAT and CDR2 FQNNGV. Unmatched junction bases numbered 8, after V lost 5 bases and J lost 7 bases. The CDR3 length is 15 residues. CDR3 sequence reads: CASSTGTSASNEQFF. In nucleotides, the CDR3 is TGTGCCAGCAGCACCGGGACTAGCGCGAGTAATGAGCAGTTCTTC.

This clonotype has a count of ten or more. V usage is TRBV7-8 and J usage is TRBJ2-2; 8 nucleotides agree with TRBD2. The ends lost 3 bases at V and 0 bases at J; junction bases unmatched: 3. The germline V gene has CDR1 SGHVS and CDR2 FQNEAQ. The CDR3 sequence is 16 residues long. The CDR3 spells CASSFRSGANTGELFF. CDR3 DNA sequence: TGTGCCAGCAGCTTCCGTAGCGGGGCGAACACCGGGGAGCTGTTTTTT.

This chain links TRBV29-1 with TRBJ1-1, with D perhaps matching TRBD1 (6 bases). Between the trimmed V and J ends, which lost 7 bases and 4 bases, there was a span of 19 bases. The CDR3 runs 14 residues. Germline values: CDR1 SQVTM, CDR2 ANQGSEA. In DNA, the CDR3 is TGCAGCGCTAGGGTCGGGGGCAGGGGCACTGAAGCTTTCTTT. Protein: CSARVGGRGTEAFF.

This clonotype occurred a few times. V usage is TRBV20-1 and J usage is TRBJ2-3; 11 bases are a match to TRBD2. Germline-derived CDR1 and CDR2 are DFQATT and SNEGSKA (reference sequence). V shed 2 bases and J 3 bases; nucleotides not matched to a gene: 7. CDR3 length: 16 amino acids. The chain's CDR3 is CSARMGLAGGTDTQYF. The CDR3 nucleotides are TGCAGTGCTAGAATGGGGCTAGCGGGGGGTACAGATACGCAGTATTTT.

This clonotype appeared many times. One end of the junction varies from germline; a read error may be responsible. This chain uses TRBV20-1 with TRBJ2-1, with a tentative D call TRBD2 (5 bases). CDR1 and CDR2 (germline): DFQATT, SNEGSKA (reference sequence). This CDR3 has 13 residues. CDR3 nucleotide sequence: TGCAGTGCCAGAGGGCCATATTTCTATGAGCAGTTCTTC. Encoded protein: CSARGPYFYEQFF.